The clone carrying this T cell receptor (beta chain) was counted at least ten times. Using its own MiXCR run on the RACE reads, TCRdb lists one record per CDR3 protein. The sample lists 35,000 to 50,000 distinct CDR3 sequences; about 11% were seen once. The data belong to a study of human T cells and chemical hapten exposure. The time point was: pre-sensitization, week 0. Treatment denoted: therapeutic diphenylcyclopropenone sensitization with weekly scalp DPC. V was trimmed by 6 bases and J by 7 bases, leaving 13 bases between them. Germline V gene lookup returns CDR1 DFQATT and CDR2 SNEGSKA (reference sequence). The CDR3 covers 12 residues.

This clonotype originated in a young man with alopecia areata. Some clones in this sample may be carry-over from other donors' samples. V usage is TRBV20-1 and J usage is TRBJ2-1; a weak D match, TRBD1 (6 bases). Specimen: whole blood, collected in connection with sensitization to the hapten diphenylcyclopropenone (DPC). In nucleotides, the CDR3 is TGCAGTGCCCCCGACAGGAGGAATGAGCAGTTCTTC. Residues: CSAPDRRNEQFF.